These 10 T cell receptor beta chains were sequenced from one sample in a study of T cells in women clearing cervical HPV infection. The data were produced by immunoSEQ multiplex PCR, yet TCRdb's version contains in-frame clones alone and is incomplete. The ten most abundant clones cover 13% to 15% of a sample with 18,000 or so clones. Source material: blood buffy coat. Source of these receptors: a woman aged 18-70 years with a cervical HPV16 infection that either progressed to CIN3+ or cleared (not recorded which).

Remarks on this clone: The sequence runs out 3 residues before the end of the CDR3; the remainder is reconstructed from the germline J gene. The chain couples TRBV11-3 to TRBJ2-1, with D maybe TRBD2 (6 bases). This CDR3 spans 15 amino acids. Germline loops: CDR1 SGHNT, CDR2 YENEEA. V was cut by 3 bases and J by 0 bases, with 9 bases left in between. The CDR3 bases that were read are TGTGCCAGCAGCTTGGCGACTAGCTCCTACAATGAG. This codes for CASSLATSSYNE. The entire CDR3 protein is CASSLATSSYNEQFF.

About this clone: The missing CDR3 end, 3 residues past where the read stops, is filled in from the germline J gene. This chain joins TRBV2 and TRBJ1-5; D perhaps matches TRBD1 (6 bases). The CDR3 extends over 15 amino acids. The germline V and J ends were trimmed by 6 bases and 6 bases, with 18 bases remaining between them. CDR1 SNHLY and CDR2 FYNNEI come from the germline V gene. The CDR3 region is CASSGQRGGSQPQHF. The part of the CDR3 DNA that was read is TGTGCCAGCAGCGGACAGAGGGGCGGGAGTCAGCCC.

Remarks on this clone: Read coverage stops 3 residues before the CDR3 terminus; the germline J gene supplies the remainder. V and J are TRBV11-3 and TRBJ2-4; D is possibly TRBD1 (6 bases). CDR3 length: 11 amino acids. Germline CDR1 SGHNT, CDR2 YENEEA. The CDR3 sequence: CASSLQGCQYF. The sequenced part of the CDR3 DNA is TGTGCCAGCAGCCTACAGGGATGT.

A remark on this clone: The read gets to within 3 residues of the CDR3 end, and the germline J gene fills in the rest. The chain joins TRBV12-3 or TRBV12-4 to TRBJ2-1; D remains unclear. V lost 7 bases and J 0 bases, leaving 13 bases between the germline ends. The CDR3 is 15 amino acids. The CDR3 sequence is CASTPGATSYNEQFF. The sequenced CDR3 bases are TGTGCCAGCACCCCAGGCGCCACCTCCTACAATGAG.

Concerning this clone: Other DNA sequences in this sample translate to the same CDR3. CDR3 bases read: TGTGCCAGCTCCCCCCCCTCAACAGATTACACTGAA. As protein: CASSPPSTDYTE. The entire CDR3 is CASSPPSTDYTEAFF. The rearrangement joins TRBV18 to TRBJ1-1; no definite D call. The read comes to an end 3 residues before the CDR3 does, leaving the germline J gene to fill in the end. V lost 6 bases to trimming and J lost 3 bases, with 17 bases between them. CDR1 and CDR2 (germline): KGHSH, LQKENI. The CDR3 has 15 residues.

Concerning this clone itself: The CDR3 end falls 3 residues outside the read, so it is completed with the germline J gene. V usage is TRBV20-1 and J usage is TRBJ2-1, with D perhaps TRBD2 (5 bases). The CDR3 consists of 11 residues. Germline values: CDR1 DFQATT, CDR2 SNEGSKA (reference sequence). V gave up 7 bases and J gave up 8 bases, with 12 bases separating them. The CDR3 bases that were read are TGCAGTGTGATATTCGGGGATGAG. Its translation is CSVIFGDE. The CDR3 in its entirety is CSVIFGDEQFF.

As regards this clone: From the germline J gene comes the end of the CDR3, since the read stops 3 residues before it. The chain links TRBV2 to TRBJ1-6; no clear D gene. Trimming removed 5 bases at V and 7 bases at J, with 12 bases between. Germline CDR1 SNHLY, CDR2 FYNNEI. This CDR3 contains 14 residues. The sequenced part of the CDR3 DNA is TGTGCCAGCAGTATAACAGCCCTCAATTCACCC. Translating it yields CASSITALNSP. The CDR3 reads in full as CASSITALNSPLHF.

By frequency, this clone registers medium-sized. The DNA ends 3 residues before the CDR3 does, and the rest of the CDR3 is filled in from the germline J gene. The chain joins TRBV7-6 to TRBJ2-7; 7 bases agree with TRBD1. The CDR3 runs 15 residues. Germline lookup yields CDR1 SGHVS and CDR2 FNYEAQ. The trim removed 3 bases at V and 1 base at J, leaving 6 bases unmatched. CDR3 amino acids: CASSLDQGVSYEQYF. CDR3 bases read: TGTGCCAGCAGCTTGGACCAGGGGGTTTCCTACGAG.

As for this clone: The CDR3 end falls 3 residues outside the read, so it is completed with the germline J gene. The chain carries TRBV18 and TRBJ2-1; D may be TRBD1 (6 bases). CDR1 and CDR2 (germline): KGHSH, LQKENI. The CDR3 contains 16 residues. Deletions cut 6 bases from V and 5 bases from J, with 20 bases between. CDR3 bases read: TGTGCCAGCTCCCCGAGGCAACTAGGGGGAGACAATGAG. As protein: CASSPRQLGGDNE. The complete CDR3 sequence is CASSPRQLGGDNEQFF.

A remark on this clone: Coverage ceases 3 residues before the CDR3 finishes, and the germline J gene fills in the end. The V call is TRBV19, the J call TRBJ1-2; D unclear. The V end was cut by 8 bases, the J end by 0 bases, with 10 bases between. Germline V CDR1 and CDR2: LNHDA, SQIVND (reference sequence). This CDR3 comprises 13 residues. Partial CDR3 DNA: TGTGCCAGTTCCTCATTAGCTAACTATGGC. This sequence encodes CASSSLANYG. In full, the CDR3 is CASSSLANYGYTF.